The 5 T cell receptor beta chains below all came from one sample that was sequenced in a study of CD8+CD57+ T cells in acquired aplastic anemia. Patients who underwent sequencing had shown CD8+CD57+ cell expansion by flow cytometry. It was genomic DNA that served as the template for profiling TCR beta VDJ and CDR3. TCRdb fed the reads into MiXCR, producing one record per CDR3 protein. The data hold about 150,000 distinct CDR3 sequences, with 40% to 60% observed a single time. The sample taken for sequencing was sorted CD4+, CD8+, or CD8+CD57+ T cells (not recorded which) from PBMCs. The origin of the receptors is a human donor with aplastic anemia.

This clonotype was seen at least ten times. The chain carries TRBV29-1 and TRBJ2-5, with D uncertain. Germline V gene sequence: CDR1 SQVTM, CDR2 ANQGSEA. Trimming stripped 4 bases from V and 5 bases from J, with 20 bases between. The CDR3 spans 15 residues. CDR3 loop: CSVGKTSPSGETQYF. In DNA, the CDR3 is TGCAGCGTTGGGAAAACTTCCCCCTCTGGGGAGACCCAGTACTTC.

This rearrangement joins TRBV2 to TRBJ2-7; TRBD1 matches 12 bases. Germline-derived CDR1 and CDR2 are SNHLY and FYNNEI. With V trimmed by 1 base and J by 4 bases, 11 bases remained unmatched. This CDR3 region has 18 residues. The CDR3 bases are TGTGCCAGCAGTGAAGGGATTTGGGGGACAGGGGGCTTTTACGAGCAGTACTTC. It is translated as CASSEGIWGTGGFYEQYF.

For this clonotype: This may be a read error: a much more frequent sequence differs by one nucleotide. This chain connects TRBV12-3 or TRBV12-4 to TRBJ2-1; 12 bases align to TRBD2. The CDR3 is 15 amino acids. Losses at the gene ends were 7 bases for V and 9 bases for J; bases not matched to a gene: 10. The CDR3 DNA follows: TGTGCCAGCAATTTCGGGCTAGCGGGAGGGCGTGAGCAGTTCTTC. This encodes CASNFGLAGGREQFF.

In regard to this clonotype: This clone may be a read error of a much larger clone one base away. Without the conserved terminal phenylalanine or tryptophan, this CDR3 likely stems from a read error. V usage is TRBV6-5 and J usage is TRBJ2-3; 7 bases are shared with TRBD1. J gave up 5 bases and V 2 bases, and 1 base lay outside the gene matches. The CDR3 covers 13 residues. Germline V gives CDR1 MNHEY, CDR2 SVGAGI. The CDR3 reads CASSYGTEDTQYS. The DNA of the CDR3 is TGTGCCAGCAGTTACGGGACAGAAGATACGCAGTATTCT.

This clonotype was seen repeatedly, ten times or more. The chain is built from TRBV7-3 and TRBJ2-3; tentatively, D is TRBD1 or TRBD2 (5 bases each). The CDR3 spans 13 residues. From germline, CDR1 is SGHTA and CDR2 FQGTGA. Between the trimmed V and J ends, which lost 6 bases and 0 bases, there was a span of 7 bases. The CDR3 is CASSWGSTDTQYF. Written as DNA, the CDR3 is TGTGCCAGCAGTTGGGGGAGCACAGATACGCAGTATTTT. Looking up the rest from reference TRBV7-3 and TRBJ2-3 gives the full variable domain: GAGVSQTPSNKVTEKGKYVELRCDPISGHTALYWYRQSLGQGPEFLIYFQGTGAADDSGLPNDRFFAVRPEGSVSTLKIQRTERGDSAVYLCASSWGSTDTQYFGPGTRLTVL.